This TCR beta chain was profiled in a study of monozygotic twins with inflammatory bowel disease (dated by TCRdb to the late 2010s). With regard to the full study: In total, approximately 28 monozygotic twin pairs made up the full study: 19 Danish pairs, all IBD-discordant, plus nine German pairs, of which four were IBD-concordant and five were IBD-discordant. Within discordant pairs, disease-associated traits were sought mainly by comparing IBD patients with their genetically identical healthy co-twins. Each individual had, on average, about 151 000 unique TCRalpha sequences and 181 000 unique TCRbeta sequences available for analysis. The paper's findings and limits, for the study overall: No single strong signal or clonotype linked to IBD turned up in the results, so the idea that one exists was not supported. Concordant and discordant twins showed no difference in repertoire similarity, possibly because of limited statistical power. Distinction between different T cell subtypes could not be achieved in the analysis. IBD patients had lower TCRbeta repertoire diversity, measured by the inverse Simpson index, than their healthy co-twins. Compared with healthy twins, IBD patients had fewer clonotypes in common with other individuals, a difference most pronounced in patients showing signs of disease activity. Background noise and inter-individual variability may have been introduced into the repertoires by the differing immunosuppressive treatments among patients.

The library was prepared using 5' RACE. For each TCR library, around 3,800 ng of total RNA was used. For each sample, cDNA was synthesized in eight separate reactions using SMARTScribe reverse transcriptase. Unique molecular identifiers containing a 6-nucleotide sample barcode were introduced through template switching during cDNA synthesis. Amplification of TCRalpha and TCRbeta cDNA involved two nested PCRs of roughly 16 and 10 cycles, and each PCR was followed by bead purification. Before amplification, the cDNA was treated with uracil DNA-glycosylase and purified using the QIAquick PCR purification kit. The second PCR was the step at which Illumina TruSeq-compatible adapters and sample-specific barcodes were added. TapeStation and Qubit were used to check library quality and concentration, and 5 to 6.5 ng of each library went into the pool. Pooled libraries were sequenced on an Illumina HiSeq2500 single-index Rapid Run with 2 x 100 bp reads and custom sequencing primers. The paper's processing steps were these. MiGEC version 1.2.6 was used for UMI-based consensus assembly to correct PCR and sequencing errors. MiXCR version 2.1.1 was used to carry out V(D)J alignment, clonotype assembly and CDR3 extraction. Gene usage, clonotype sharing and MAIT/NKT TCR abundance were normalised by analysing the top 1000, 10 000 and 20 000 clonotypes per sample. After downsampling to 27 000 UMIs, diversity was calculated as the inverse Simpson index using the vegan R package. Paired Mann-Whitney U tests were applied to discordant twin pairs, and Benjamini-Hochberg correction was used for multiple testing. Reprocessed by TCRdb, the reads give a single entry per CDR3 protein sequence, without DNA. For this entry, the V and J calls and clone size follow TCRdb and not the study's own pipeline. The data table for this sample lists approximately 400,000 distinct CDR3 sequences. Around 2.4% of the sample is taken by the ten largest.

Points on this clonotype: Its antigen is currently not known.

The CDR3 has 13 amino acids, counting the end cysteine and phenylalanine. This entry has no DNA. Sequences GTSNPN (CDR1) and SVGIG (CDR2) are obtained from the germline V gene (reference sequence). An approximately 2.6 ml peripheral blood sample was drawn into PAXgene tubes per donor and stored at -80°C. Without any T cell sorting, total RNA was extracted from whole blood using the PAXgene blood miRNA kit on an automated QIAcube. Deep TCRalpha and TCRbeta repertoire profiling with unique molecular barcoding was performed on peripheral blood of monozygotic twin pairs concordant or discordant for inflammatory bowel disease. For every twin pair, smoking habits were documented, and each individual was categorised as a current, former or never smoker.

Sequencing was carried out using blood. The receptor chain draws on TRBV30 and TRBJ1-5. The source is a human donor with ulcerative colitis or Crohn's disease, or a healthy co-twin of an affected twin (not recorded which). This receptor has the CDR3 CAWSVNPDQPQHF.